The entry that follows covers one T cell receptor beta chain sequence. The sample is drawn from a study of blood T cell repertoires in COVID-19. The CDR3 covers 16 residues. Germline-derived CDR1 and CDR2 are SGHRS and YFSETQ. The junction had 8 bases not matched to a gene; V was cut back by 5 bases and J by 0 bases. Using immunoSEQ multiplex PCR, the repertoire was profiled, and TCRdb retains in-frame clones only, with some absent. The sample includes around 58,000 clones, less than 90% of them seen just once. This receptor was taken from a human donor in a cohort sampled during active COVID-19. Sequencing was carried out using peripheral blood. The rearrangement uses TRBV5-1 and TRBJ2-1, with TRBD2 identical over 7 bases. The CDR3, as DNA: TGCGCCAGCAGGCCCTTAGCGGGCAGCTCCTACAATGAGCAGTTCTTC. Translation gives CASRPLAGSSYNEQFF.